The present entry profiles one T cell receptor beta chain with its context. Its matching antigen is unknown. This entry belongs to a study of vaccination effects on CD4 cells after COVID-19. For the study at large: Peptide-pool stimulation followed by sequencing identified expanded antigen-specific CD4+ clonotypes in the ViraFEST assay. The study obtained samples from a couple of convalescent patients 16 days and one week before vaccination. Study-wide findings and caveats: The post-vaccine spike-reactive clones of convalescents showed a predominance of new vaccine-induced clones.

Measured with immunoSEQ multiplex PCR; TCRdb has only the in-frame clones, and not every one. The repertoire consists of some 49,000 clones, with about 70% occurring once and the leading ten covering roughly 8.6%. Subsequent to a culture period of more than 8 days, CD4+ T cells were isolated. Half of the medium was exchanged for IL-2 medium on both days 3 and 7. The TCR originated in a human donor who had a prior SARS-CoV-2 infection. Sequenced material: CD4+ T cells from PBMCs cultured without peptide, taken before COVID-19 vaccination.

The CDR3 is CASSWRRASSYNEQFF. In DNA, the CDR3 is TGTGCCAGCAGCTGGCGGCGGGCTAGCTCCTACAATGAGCAGTTCTTC. The chain has TRBV14 and TRBJ2-1; possibly TRBD2 for D (5 bases). The germline CDR1 and CDR2 sequences are SGHDN and FVKESK. This CDR3 is built from 16 residues. V was pared by 5 bases and J by 0 bases, with 14 bases between. The variable domain in full, completed from reference TRBV14 and TRBJ2-1, reads EAGVTQFPSHSVIEKGQTVTLRCDPISGHDNLYWYRRVMGKEIKFLLHFVKESKQDESGMPNNRFLAERTGGTYSTLKVQPAELEDSGVYFCASSWRRASSYNEQFFGPGTRLTVL.